This T cell receptor (beta chain) appears in the sequencing data of a study of cytomegalovirus exposure and HLA in healthy donors (dated by TCRdb to the late 2010s). A note on the overall study: An earlier analysis of approximately 640 of the donors reported roughly 270 Gb of sequence data and 100 million to 140 million unique TCR beta sequences from approximately 180 million T cells. Every repertoire in the discovery cohort had been generated on one and the same sequencing platform. HLA typing included class I and class II loci at four-digit resolution. Donor age, sex, ethnicity and CMV serostatus were compiled alongside the repertoire data. An earlier analysis of several hundred of the donors applied high-throughput TCR beta sequencing to assess whether each TCR beta V gene segment acted as functional or pseudogenic. Rather than drawing on any new phenotypic data, the later analysis identified candidate immune exposures from TCR beta sequences and the way those sequences occurred across donors. A later analysis re-analyzed previously published TCR beta repertoires from about 730 donors and added high-resolution HLA genotyping to study TCR occurrence patterns. The study combined high-throughput TCR immunosequencing, statistical association of individual TCRs with disease status, and machine learning to predict cytomegalovirus infection status. In addition to the first cohort of roughly 670 subjects, a separate validation cohort of approximately 120 different subjects was used. Typing coverage differed by locus: A, B, C, DRB1 and DQB1 were typed in roughly 620-630 donors, DQA1 in 522, DPA1 in roughly 590, and DPB1 in roughly 470. Of the roughly 400 genotyped donors, approximately 83% fell in the genetic ancestry cluster associated with self-reported Caucasian donors. Genome-wide SNP genotypes for about three fifths of the roughly 700 donors were used in a later genetic analysis, which treated that subset as a discovery cohort. An early release covering around 630 HLA-typed donors comprised approximately 290 gigabases of sequencing data and around 80 million unique TCR sequences. Roughly five DR-DQ haplotypes were treated as single units for association and clustering because of strong linkage in the cohort. The study was designed to test whether signatures of past pathogen exposure could be identified by cataloging public T cell receptors. Among some 410 genotyped donors of the cohort, an average of around 250,000 unique TCR beta nucleotide sequences was sequenced per donor, of which roughly 17% were non-productive. Using immunosequencing, the study profiled T cell repertoires from around 670 subjects and related those repertoires to cytomegalovirus serostatus. General findings and caveats noted by the study authors: The presence/absence analyses assumed that sequencing depth was roughly uniform across donors, and that assumption may not be true. A later genetic analysis reported fewer N-insertions in productive TCRs among donors in an Asian-associated ancestry cluster than the roughly 650-donor mean. In a later analysis, the rate of TCR association differed among HLA loci, with DRB1 alleles having the most associated TCRs and HLA-C alleles having the fewest. A later genetic analysis associated a missense DCLRE1C variant with V-gene and J-gene trimming of TCR beta chains, and an independent cohort replicated the association. Most TCR sequences were observed very rarely across donors, whereas some public TCRs were present in many individuals. Because HLA typing was missing for some donors at each locus, association tests included only the typed subset. A further reported finding was that TCR beta sequences accurately predicted the HLA-A and HLA-B alleles for most subjects in the first cohort. It was suggested by the authors that the approach could potentially be generalized to other disease states and immunological phenotypes. In vitro tests confirmed that a few of the cytomegalovirus-associated TCR beta chains recognize cytomegalovirus antigens. According to a later analysis, parvovirus B19, influenza, CMV and Epstein-Barr virus appeared linked to several top co-occurrence clusters. In this cohort, only TCR beta chains were sequenced, and detectable features were limited by the absence of alpha or paired-chain data. The sequencing pipeline was judged likely to have produced a cluster of highly shared sequence variants as a technical artifact. In an earlier analysis of some 540 of the donors, most TCR beta V segments appeared in productive rearrangements about 90% or about 30% of the time, broadly matching IMGT annotations. In a later analysis, some 17,000 TCR beta sequences were associated with specific HLA alleles at a false discovery rate of 0.05. The 87-base-pair reads could not distinguish some IMGT-functional V segments, including TRBV6-2 and TRBV6-3, so those segments were excluded. In the study, about 150 TCR beta chains were listed as associated with cytomegalovirus. A later analysis found that HLA-associated TCR beta chains were more clonally expanded and had lower generation probabilities than equally common non-associated chains. A later analysis found that most CMV-associated TCR beta chains appeared HLA-restricted, with HLA associations seemingly driven largely by CMV exposure. Because counts were too low, roughly 18 rarely observed V segments, including chromosome 9 orphons, were left out of the earlier analysis of a few hundred of the donors. The only immune exposure information available for the cohort was CMV serostatus. In both the original and validation cohorts, the classifier was reported to diagnose cytomegalovirus status with high specificity and sensitivity. When HLA alleles, especially DR and DQ, strongly co-occurred, TCR associations were difficult to assign to individual alleles. Correlated functional status among segregating V segments might reflect linkage disequilibrium, but an unknown experimental factor could not be ruled out.

CDR1 and CDR2 are drawn from the germline V gene: SGDLS, YYNGEE. V is pruned by 9 bases and J by 3 bases, leaving 8 bases of the junction without a gene match. Its CDR3 holds 14 amino acids, cysteine through phenylalanine. Of all the DNA, just the CDR3 is kept, 42 bases in frame from base 1. Library generation was performed with the immunoSEQ multiplex PCR assay. A mixture of 60 forward primers for TCR Vbeta segments and 13 reverse primers for TCR Jbeta segments was used in the multiplex PCR. The CDR3 region of rearranged TCR beta genes was amplified from genomic DNA with a multiplex PCR assay. The Illumina HiSeq System was used to sequence the amplified TCR beta libraries as 87-base-pair reads. In the original analysis: A later analysis counted 75 million to 100 million unique TCR beta chains across the 550 to 800 repertoires, and 9.5 million to 11 million of these chains were shared by at least two donors. Raw reads were error-corrected and collapsed into unique sequences by a nearest-neighbor algorithm in which closely related sequences were merged to remove PCR and sequencing errors. Alignment of CDR3 sequences to IMGT reference sequences was used to assign V, D and J gene segments. For a sequence to be retained, a match of at least six nucleotides to both a V gene segment and a J gene segment was required. Rearrangements were classified as productive when the CDR3 lacked stop codons and remained in frame with V and J, and all other rearrangements were classified as non-productive. CDR3 was defined by IMGT convention, running from the second conserved V-encoded cysteine to the conserved J-encoded phenylalanine. In an earlier analysis of more than 550 of the donors, sequences lacking an unambiguous match to a single V gene segment were excluded. An earlier analysis of almost 600 of the donors classified V segments as functional when productive rearrangements were above 56.7% and as segregating when the standard deviation between donors was above 5%. A statistical classification framework was built for diagnosing cytomegalovirus status from the catalog of TCR beta chain sequences. V and J gene assignment, in a later analysis, came from comparing TCR nucleotide sequences with IMGT/GENE-DB human TR gene sequences. The TCRdist pipeline was used in a later analysis to assign CDR3 sequences and most-parsimonious VDJ recombination scenarios. A later analysis defined each TCR beta chain by its CDR3 amino acid sequence plus V-gene family, and excluded reads lacking a unique V-gene family. As a way to deal with suspected cross-contamination and a sequencing artifact, a later analysis dropped hundreds of nucleotide sequences that were highly shared and had low generation probability. In a later analysis, a clonal expansion index was calculated for each public chain from normalized within-repertoire ranks of inferred template counts. A later analysis computed generation probabilities with a VDJ recombination model fitted to out-of-frame rearrangements, and checked the results against IGoR. In a later analysis, TCR-TCR, TCR-HLA and TCR-CMV co-occurrence was scored with hypergeometric tests, and a repertoire-size bias correction was applied to TCR pairs. A later analysis estimated false discovery rates by permuting HLA or CMV assignments 20 times. In a later analysis, co-occurring TCRs were grouped using DBSCAN, with TCRdist sequence similarity added in when clustering inside HLA-allele-positive subsets. Co-occurrence clustering excluded repertoires with fewer than 30,000 or more than 120,000 public chains, plus five with anomalous nucleotide sharing. What TCRdb holds here is the immuneACCESS table cut down to in-frame rearrangements. Part of the clones is not present; checked against another copy, under half of the missing clones reflect an unresolved V gene, and the others are unexplained. V, J and clone size were drawn from that table, and D and trimming were deduced from the DNA. The sample table lists 55,000 to 75,000 clones, approximately 89% of them with a count of one. The ten largest clones take up roughly 1.5% of the sample.

In total, 630 or so healthy bone marrow donors made up the cohort. Cohort members were all nominally healthy when sampled, although unrecorded immune exposures were likely present. The donor was CMV seronegative and was included in the group of a few hundred seronegative cohort members. A peripheral blood sample was provided by each donor, and peripheral blood mononuclear cells were used for TCR beta sequencing. Genomic DNA extraction from the blood cell samples was performed with the Qiagen DNeasy Blood Extraction Kit. About this clone itself: What antigen it recognizes has not been identified. Base qualities are not provided; no much larger clone lies one nucleotide away.

Material for sequencing was PBMCs. The receptor's source is a man younger than 30 in good health and CMV-seronegative. The chain is made from TRBV9 and TRBJ1-5; 8 bases in the middle match TRBD1. The CDR3 region reads CATAPGGDNQPQHF. The DNA sequence is as follows: TGTGCCACTGCACCAGGGGGCGACAATCAGCCCCAGCATTTT.